These 2 T cell receptor beta chains were all obtained from the same sample, sequenced in a study of CXCR3-negative and CXCR3-positive naive CD8 T cells. Broader study findings: Naive cells positive for CXCR3 carried more hydrophobic TRB CDR3s than CXCR3-negative ones.

UMI-labeled 5' RACE TRB cDNA libraries were prepared from the cells. From its re-call of the 5' RACE reads, TCRdb lists each CDR3 protein once, without DNA. In total, the table holds roughly 100,000 distinct CDR3 sequences. Their cognate antigens are unknown. Sequenced sample: naive CXCR3+ CD8+ T cells from blood. Subset of the sample: CD45RO-CCR7+CD27+CD95- naive CD8+ T cells expressing CXCR3 (TNR3+). Receptor source: a human donor in good health. Some clones in this sample may be carry-over from other donors' samples.

The chain has TRBV5-5 and TRBJ1-1; TCRdb gives TRBD1 as the D gene, but with no DNA this cannot be confirmed. CDR3 length: 15 residues. Germline assignment: CDR1 SGHKS and CDR2 YYEKEE (reference sequence). This chain's CDR3 is CASSLGGGANTEAFF.

V gene TRBV15 combines with J gene TRBJ1-5. The CDR3 extends over 13 amino acids. Germline loops: CDR1 LNHNV, CDR2 YYDKDF (reference sequence). The CDR3 region is CATSRGSGQPQHF.